In this sample, the clone carrying this T cell receptor beta chain turned up many times. Its matching antigen is unknown. In the original analysis: Across clinicopathological groups, CDR3 differences served as the basis for building a distant-metastasis classifier for papillary thyroid cancer. TCRdb reassembled clones from the PCR reads with MiXCR. These V and J calls rely on TCRdb rather than the paper's analysis. The table shows around 45,000 clones, with 16% occurring only once. This sample was included in a study of metastatic and nonmetastatic thyroid tumors. Background on the study: A comparison of repertoires was made across blood and tumor or nodule tissue from malignant and benign thyroid patients. Study-wide points: The reported finding was significantly higher TCR beta diversity in malignant thyroid tumors relative to benign nodules, in blood and tumor.

The CDR3 spans 13 residues. The V end was cut by 6 bases, the J end by 2 bases, with 10 bases between. Germline values: CDR1 MNHEY, CDR2 SMNVEV (reference sequence). All patients were untreated before thyroid surgery. The receptor comes from a female donor with papillary thyroid cancer or a benign thyroid nodule (not recorded which). Some clones in this sample may be carry-over from other donors' samples. The chain has TRBV27 and TRBJ1-1; D unresolved. The sequenced sample consisted of blood. The CDR3 region is CASRRQDNTEAFF. In nucleotides, the CDR3 is TGTGCCAGCAGACGGCAGGATAACACTGAAGCTTTCTTT.